This TCR beta chain emerged from a study of blood T cell repertoires in COVID-19. Study at large: From T cells, B-cell-depleted T cells, or PBMCs came the material, which was cDNA or gDNA.

In the authors' workflow: Reference gene primers were amplified, and this amplification served to estimate nucleated cell counts. Clones were read by immunoSEQ multiplex PCR, and TCRdb kept only the in-frame ones, dropping some. From that table come the V and J calls and clone size; the DNA was used to work out D and trimming. The sample lists 200,000 to 300,000 clones, 75% to 90% occurring once. The CDR3 has 15 residues. J was trimmed by 3 bases and V by 3 bases; bases with no gene match: 6. Germline lookup yields CDR1 LNHDA and CDR2 SQIVND (reference sequence). Sequenced input: peripheral blood. This TCR came from a man aged 55 to 69 who had recovered from COVID-19. This chain connects TRBV19 to TRBJ2-7; 9 bases are shared with TRBD1. CDR3 coding DNA: TGTGCCAGTAGTATCCAAGGACAGGGGAGCTACGAGCAGTACTTC. Protein sequence: CASSIQGQGSYEQYF.